What follows is one TCR beta chain and its context. The sample holds many counts of this clonotype. Its antigen is still unknown. No base qualities exist here, and no much larger clone lies one base off it. The sample's treatment or condition label is to be understood as: live attenuated yellow fever vaccine strain. Two biological replicates of bulk PBMCs were collected at each blood-draw timepoint. PBMCs were isolated from peripheral blood using a standard Ficoll-Paque protocol. TriZol was used to extract RNA from bulk PBMCs, from CD4 and CD8 fractions, and from dextramer-positive and dextramer-negative fractions. TCR cDNA was synthesized by 5'RACE template switching, which introduced a universal primer site and unique molecular identifiers. cDNA synthesis was primed from both the TCR alpha and TCR beta constant segments. Two PCR steps were used to amplify libraries, with sample barcodes and sequencing adapters being added in the second step. Libraries were sequenced on Illumina HiSeq 2500 (2x100 bp) or NovaSeq (2x150 bp). Per the authors' processing: MIGEC handled demultiplexing of reads and collapsing into UMI consensus sequences, while MiXCR performed V(D)J alignment. Using edgeR on replicate PBMC samples, clonotypes were called vaccine-responding if FDR was below 0.01 and the log2 fold change was above 5 up to day 15. CD4 or CD8 identity was assigned to each bulk clonotype according to whether the clonotype was present at higher abundance in the sequenced CD4 repertoire or the sequenced CD8 repertoire. In-frame beta chains were kept once TCRdb had trimmed the public reads at Q25 with fastp and called clones with MiXCR. Every distinct CDR3 protein forms one entry, paired with its most common genes and DNA. The V and J calls and clone size are TCRdb's, not the authors'. The sample has 300,000 to 400,000 distinct CDR3 sequences on record, approximately 8% of them singletons. The top ten constitute around 17% of the sample.

The data derive from a study of T cells after yellow fever vaccination (dated by TCRdb to about 2019). At the level of the whole study: The SMART-Seq v4 Ultra Low Input RNA kit was used to prepare libraries from fractions with low cell numbers. Blood was collected at multiple timepoints before and after primary and secondary immunization, and bulk PBMC replicates and cell subsets were isolated. Two healthy male donors, one aged 18 to 29 and one aged 30 to 40 years, made up the cohort. To track T-cell clones before and after primary and booster YFV17D yellow fever vaccination, bulk TCR alpha and beta repertoires were sequenced longitudinally. Findings and caveats that apply to the study as a whole: A small share of clonotypes was detected in both CD4 and CD8 compartments, with the overlap likely arising from convergent recombination. The secondary T-cell response was found to be weaker but faster than the primary response, with a peak reached on day 5 rather than on day 15. Only two donors were included in the study, so the extent to which the findings can be generalized is limited. After the booster, most clones that had expanded after primary vaccination were detected again (around 96% of CD4 and more than 80% of CD8), suggesting broad maintenance of memory. Computational filtering was needed because FACS-sorted repertoires could contain abundant contaminating clonotypes from the bulk population.

CDR1 MNHNS and CDR2 SASEGT are derived from the germline V gene. Including cysteine and phenylalanine, the CDR3 has 13 amino acids. Only the CDR3 DNA is retained, 39 bases long and in frame from the first base. The V end loses 8 bases and the J end loses 1 base, and a stretch of 8 bases separates them. The receptor was isolated from a man aged 18 to 35 who received the YFV17D yellow fever vaccine. The chain was built from TRBV6-1 and TRBJ2-2; confidence is insufficient to name the D gene. The source was PBMCs, collected approximately 40 days after the first yellow fever vaccination. The CDR3 protein: CASYVQNTGELFF. The nucleotide sequence is TGTGCCAGCTACGTACAGAACACCGGGGAGCTGTTTTTT.